The next 20 T cell receptor beta chains were all read from a single sample in a study of shared clonotypes between healthy human individuals. Measured with immunoSEQ multiplex PCR; TCRdb has only the in-frame clones, and not every one. The sample records about 2 million clones, about 95% being singletons. Naive CD8 populations comprised CD45RO-negative cells positively selected for CCR7, excluding terminally differentiated effector memory CD45RA+ cells. The specimen was naive CD8+ T cells sorted from blood. All receptors derive from a man younger than 35 in good health.

The J gene is TRBJ2-6, the V gene TRBV29-1; no clear D. Germline CDR1 SQVTM, CDR2 ANQGSEA. The CDR3 sequence is 13 residues long. The ends were cut back, 5 bases at V and 3 bases at J, with 8 bases in the middle. CDR3 DNA: TGCAGCGTTTTCGGTAGTGGGGCCAACGTCCTGACTTTC. Translation: CSVFGSGANVLTF.

The V and J genes are TRBV7-2 and TRBJ2-2; 7 positions match TRBD1. Germline V lookup: CDR1 SGHTA, CDR2 FQGNSA. After removal of 6 bases from V and 1 base from J, the junction contained 5 bases not matched to a gene. The CDR3 runs to 15 residues. CDR3 in DNA: TGTGCCAGCAGACTAGGACAGGTGAACACCGGGGAGCTGTTTTTT. Translating gives CASRLGQVNTGELFF.

V is TRBV2 and J is TRBJ2-7; a possible D gene is TRBD1 (6 bases). V shed 1 base and J shed 5 bases, with 12 bases lying between them. Per the germline V gene, CDR1 is SNHLY and CDR2 is FYNNEI. The CDR3 loop spans 14 amino acids. CDR3: CASSEVGAVDEQYF. The CDR3 nucleotides are TGTGCCAGCAGTGAAGTGGGGGCTGTTGACGAGCAGTACTTC. Looking up the rest from reference TRBV2 and TRBJ2-7 gives the full variable domain: EPEVTQTPSHQVTQMGQEVILRCVPISNHLYFYWYRQILGQKVEFLVSFYNNEISEKSEIFDDQFSVERPDGSNFTLKIRSTKLEDSAMYFCASSEVGAVDEQYFGPGTRLTVT.

The chain joins TRBV27 to TRBJ2-3; 10 bases map to TRBD2. This CDR3 is built from 17 residues. J gave up 7 bases and V 0 bases, and 10 bases lay outside the gene matches. Per germline, CDR1 MNHEY and CDR2 SMNVEV (reference sequence). Here the CDR3 reads CASSLSPLLAGAHTQYF. CDR3 nucleotides: TGTGCCAGCAGTTTATCGCCTCTCCTAGCGGGAGCGCATACGCAGTATTTT.

This sequence joins TRBV5-4 and TRBJ2-7, with TRBD2 matching 9 bases. This CDR3 has 14 residues. The V and J ends lost 1 base and 9 bases, in that order; junction bases with no gene match: 8. Germline V gene lookup returns CDR1 SGHNT and CDR2 YYREEE (reference sequence). CDR3 amino acids: CASSLFGGGAGQYF. CDR3 DNA: TGTGCCAGCAGCTTGTTTGGCGGGGGGGCCGGGCAGTACTTC.

The V and J genes are TRBV7-6 and TRBJ2-3; TRBD1 agrees at 7 bases. This CDR3 region has 15 residues. The V segment lost 4 bases and the J segment 6 bases; nucleotides outside the gene matches: 10. CDR1 and CDR2 (germline): SGHVS, FNYEAQ. The CDR3 spells CASSSRQGREDTQYF. Written as DNA, the CDR3 is TGTGCCAGCAGCTCGAGACAGGGCCGCGAGGATACGCAGTATTTT.

The J gene is TRBJ2-2, the V gene TRBV29-1; D gene uncertain. Trimming removed 2 bases at V and 5 bases at J, with 15 bases between. The germline gives CDR1 SQVTM, CDR2 ANQGSEA. This CDR3 comprises 15 residues. CDR3 protein: CSVEYASGLTGELFF. The CDR3 DNA reads as TGCAGCGTTGAATATGCCTCTGGGCTAACCGGGGAGCTGTTTTTT.

The V and J genes are TRBV25-1 and TRBJ2-1; 8 nucleotides agree with TRBD2. The CDR3 loop spans 15 amino acids. The germline V gene has CDR1 MGHDK and CDR2 SYGVNS. Trimming at V came to 5 bases and at J to 6 bases, leaving 9 bases not matched to a gene. CDR3 amino acids: CASSRRAGEINEQFF. CDR3 in DNA: TGTGCCAGCAGTAGAAGAGCGGGAGAAATCAATGAGCAGTTCTTC.

The chain employs TRBV2 and TRBJ2-1, with 7 bases that match TRBD2. Germline trimming cut 3 bases from V and 4 bases from J; bases unmatched to any gene: 0. Germline V gene data show CDR1 as SNHLY and CDR2 as FYNNEI. The CDR3 is 13 residues long. This CDR3 reads CASSERGYNEQFF. As DNA, the CDR3 is TGTGCCAGCAGTGAGCGGGGGTACAATGAGCAGTTCTTC.

This clone was recorded once. The chain uses TRBV7-9 and TRBJ2-2, with 11 positions matching TRBD2. This CDR3 spans 17 amino acids. J gave up 4 bases and V 10 bases, and 14 bases lay outside the gene matches. Germline loops: CDR1 SEHNR, CDR2 FQNEAQ (reference sequence). The CDR3 region is CATYGLAGGLVTGELFF. The CDR3 DNA reads as TGTGCCACTTATGGGCTAGCGGGAGGCTTGGTCACCGGGGAGCTGTTTTTT. Looking up the rest from reference TRBV7-9 and TRBJ2-2 gives the full variable domain: DTGVSQNPRHKITKRGQNVTFRCDPISEHNRLYWYRQTLGQGPEFLTYFQNEAQLEKSRLLSDRFSAERPKGSFSTLEIQRTEQGDSAMYLCATYGLAGGLVTGELFFGEGSRLTVL.

To note about this clone: Other DNA sequences in this specimen translate into the identical CDR3. The chain recombines TRBV6-5 with TRBJ2-7; TRBD1 matches at 7 bases. The CDR3 length is 14 residues. V was pared by 0 bases and J by 5 bases, with 4 bases of the junction left unmatched. Germline CDR1 reads MNHEY; CDR2 reads SVGAGI. CDR3 coding DNA: TGTGCCAGCAGTTACTCACGGCAGGGGGACGAGCAGTACTTC. It translates to CASSYSRQGDEQYF.

The chain uses TRBV27 and TRBJ1-1, with D perhaps matching TRBD1 (5 bases). Per the germline V gene, CDR1 is MNHEY and CDR2 is SMNVEV (reference sequence). V lost 2 bases and J lost 5, with 15 bases in between. The CDR3 runs to 15 residues. The CDR3 region has the DNA TGTGCCAGCAGTTTAGGGCGGGACTTAGGGACTGAAGCTTTCTTT. It is translated as CASSLGRDLGTEAFF.

The J gene is TRBJ2-1, the V gene TRBV5-6, with 7 bases matching TRBD2. Germline V gives CDR1 SGHDT, CDR2 YYEEEE. The CDR3 is 14 residues long. V shed 0 bases and J 10 bases; nucleotides not matched to a gene: 7. The CDR3 region is CASSLAGSGTEQFF. The CDR3 DNA reads TGTGCCAGCAGCTTGGCCGGGAGCGGGACGGAGCAGTTCTTC.

V gene TRBV7-3 combines with J gene TRBJ1-2; TRBD1 aligns across 8 bases. CDR3 size: 14 residues. Germline CDR1 and CDR2: SGHTA and FQGTGA. V shed 4 bases, J shed 5 bases, and the junction held 6 bases outside the gene matches. CDR3 bases: TGTGCCAGCAGCTCCTCAGGGGGCAATTATGGCTACACCTTC. This gives the protein CASSSSGGNYGYTF.

V usage is TRBV2 and J usage is TRBJ2-1, with TRBD2 identical over 12 bases. Germline V gene sequence: CDR1 SNHLY, CDR2 FYNNEI. The trim removed 0 bases at V and 10 bases at J, leaving 4 bases unmatched. The CDR3 length is 15 residues. Here the CDR3 DNA reads TGTGCCAGCAGTGAAGCGACTAGCGGGGGTAGGGAGCAGTTCTTC. Protein sequence: CASSEATSGGREQFF. The entire variable domain, with the rest obtained from reference TRBV2 and TRBJ2-1, is as follows: EPEVTQTPSHQVTQMGQEVILRCVPISNHLYFYWYRQILGQKVEFLVSFYNNEISEKSEIFDDQFSVERPDGSNFTLKIRSTKLEDSAMYFCASSEATSGGREQFFGPGTRLTVL.

The V and J genes are TRBV1 and TRBJ2-7; TRBD2, the table's D call, lacks a check against the DNA. TRBV1 is marked as a pseudogene. This CDR3 has 15 residues. DNA of the CDR3: TGCACCAGCAGCCAAGATCCTCAGGGCGGGGAAGAGCAGTACTTC. Its protein is CTSSQDPQGGEEQYF.

This chain uses TRBV5-1 with TRBJ1-5, with unresolved D. Germline values: CDR1 SGHRS, CDR2 YFSETQ. The V and J ends lost 3 bases and 1 base respectively, with 17 bases between them. This CDR3 is built from 17 residues. The CDR3 loop is CASSYKGEAESNQPQHF. As DNA, the CDR3 is TGCGCCAGCAGCTACAAAGGTGAGGCTGAAAGCAATCAGCCCCAGCATTTT.

This sequence joins TRBV2 and TRBJ1-1; D is unclear. CDR1 is SNHLY and CDR2 is FYNNEI in the germline V gene. Trimming cost V 5 bases and J 2 bases, with 15 bases left between them. The length of the CDR3 is 15 residues. The CDR3, as DNA: TGTGCCAGCAGTCCCCTCAGGAATCCAAACACTGAAGCTTTCTTT. Amino acid sequence: CASSPLRNPNTEAFF.

Concerning this clone: The same CDR3 can be traced to other DNA sequences in this sample. The rearrangement links TRBV7-9 to TRBJ1-1, with D possibly TRBD1 on 5 matching bases. CDR1 and CDR2 (germline): SEHNR, FQNEAQ (reference sequence). CDR3 size: 14 residues. Trimming shortened V by 0 bases and J by 2 bases, and 7 bases separated the two germline ends. The CDR3 spells CASSLARVNTEAFF. The CDR3 nucleotides are TGTGCCAGCAGCTTAGCCAGGGTCAACACTGAAGCTTTCTTT.

On this clone: This same CDR3 is encoded by further DNA sequences in the sample. The rearrangement uses TRBV27 and TRBJ1-2; 11 bases are shared with TRBD1. CDR3 length: 14 residues. CDR1 and CDR2 (germline): MNHEY, SMNVEV (reference sequence). V was pared by 4 bases and J by 4 bases, with 2 bases of the junction left unmatched. CDR3 loop: CASSWTGGLYGYTF. The CDR3 DNA sequence: TGTGCCAGCAGTTGGACAGGGGGCCTCTATGGCTACACCTTC.